This TCR beta chain was observed in a study of monozygotic twins with inflammatory bowel disease. Nested PCRs of around 15 and 10 cycles, two in total, were run on TCRalpha and TCRbeta cDNA. From its re-call of the 5' RACE reads, TCRdb lists each CDR3 protein once, without DNA. The ten top clones account for 2% to 3%, within a sample of about 380,000 distinct CDR3 sequences. CDR3 length: 20 amino acids. Germline assignment: CDR1 SGDLS and CDR2 YYNGEE. Notes on the study in general: Repertoires of patients may have been made more variable by differing immunosuppressive treatments. Repertoire similarity matched across concordant and discordant twins, perhaps owing to limited power. Compared with healthy co-twins, IBD patients showed reduced TCRbeta repertoire diversity by inverse Simpson.

With respect to this clonotype: As yet, its antigen is unknown.

The TCR originated in a human donor with ulcerative colitis or Crohn's disease, or a healthy co-twin of an affected twin (not recorded which). The sequenced material came from blood. The chain uses TRBV9 and TRBJ2-4; no DNA is available, so the TRBD1 call from TCRdb remains unchecked. CDR3 sequence reads: CASSVGRRDRDRVAKNIQYF.